This is a list of T cell receptor beta chains from one sample in a study of STAT5B mutations in CD4+ large granular lymphocyte leukemia. Some clones are missing from TCRdb's copy, which holds only in-frame ones; the method was immunoSEQ multiplex PCR. The repertoire consists of nearly 35,000 clones, with nearly 90% occurring once and the leading ten covering roughly 3.2%. The source material was CD4+ T cells from blood buffy coats. Receptor source: a human donor in good health. Both conserved end residues are part of each CDR3. The order of the fields is J gene, V gene, CDR3 protein.

TRBJ1-2,TRBV28,CASSSAGGGGYTF
TRBJ2-3,TRBV29-1,CSVEVAGGPDTQYF
TRBJ2-5,TRBV7-9,CASSSTAETQYF
TRBJ1-5,TRBV28,CASSVGGNQPQHF
TRBJ2-1,TRBV5-4,CASSSRASNYEQFF
TRBJ2-1,TRBV11-2,CASSPRLAGIYNEQFF
TRBJ2-5,TRBV7-9,CASSTPGSQETQYF
TRBJ2-3,TRBV6-4,CASSEGPGDTQYF
TRBJ1-1,TRBV19,CASSWDRGVGTEAFF
TRBJ2-2,TRBV4-3,CASSQDWLAAGELFF
TRBJ2-5,TRBV7-2,CASSRDRGETQYF
TRBJ1-2,TRBV4-3,CASSQDWDGIYGYTF
TRBJ1-2,TRBV19,CASSNAFYGYTF
TRBJ1-5,TRBV5-6,CASSWTGGNQPQHF
TRBJ2-7,TRBV4-3,CASSQELADSYEQYF
TRBJ2-7,TRBV28,CASRNVASYEQYF
TRBJ2-3,TRBV5-1,CASSELVSDTQYF
TRBJ2-2,TRBV19,CASSPPLNTGELFF
TRBJ2-1,TRBV6-6,CASSMGQGAYNEQFF
TRBJ1-1,TRBV28,CASSLGRVPEAFF
TRBJ2-2,TRBV2,CASSPRARATGELFF
TRBJ2-1,TRBV6-6,CASSSPSGTSYNEQFF
-,TRBV2,CASSLDTGYEQYF
TRBJ1-1,TRBV12-5,CASGSGDNLMNTEAFF
TRBJ1-2,TRBV6-5,CASSPGQHYGYTF
TRBJ2-1,TRBV5-5,CASTKIQGGEQFF
TRBJ2-3,TRBV4-3,CASSHRTSGRDTQYF
TRBJ1-2,TRBV28,CASSFSGQLYTF
TRBJ2-1,TRBV7-2,CASSSLWSDQFF
TRBJ1-2,TRBV6-5,CASSAGVSGYTF
TRBJ2-1,TRBV7-9,CASSPTSGSDEQFF
TRBJ1-3,TRBV5-1,CASSLSGLGSGNTIYF
TRBJ2-7,TRBV7-3,CASSLSQGYEQYF
TRBJ2-1,TRBV19,CASSITGLAGLSSYNEQFF
TRBJ2-7,TRBV4-1,CASSRLAGDPYEQYF
TRBJ2-2,TRBV9,CASSVAGRMDSSTGELFF
TRBJ2-3,TRBV29-1,CSGLAGTDTQYF
TRBJ1-5,TRBV5-1,CASSASGGQPQHF
TRBJ1-4,TRBV29-1,CSASGPGGTNEKLFF
TRBJ2-3,TRBV10-3,CAISESGQGTQYF
TRBJ1-5,TRBV6-6,CASSVQGNQPQHF
TRBJ2-7,TRBV7-2,CASSKPGLAGFEQYF
TRBJ1-6,TRBV15,CATRMRDSPLHF
TRBJ1-5,TRBV5-4,CASSVDGQPQHF
TRBJ1-5,TRBV6-6,CASRNSGRGLVQPQHF
TRBJ1-1,TRBV6-5,CASSSGRINTEAFF
TRBJ2-7,TRBV11-2,CASSLETDWISYEQYF
TRBJ1-2,TRBV25-1,CASRAPGQGAGGYTF
TRBJ2-1,TRBV18,CASSPSIDVQFF
TRBJ1-5,TRBV28,CASSPTPIGQPQHF
TRBJ1-1,TRBV21-1,CASSRQGNTEAFF
TRBJ2-6,TRBV11-2,CASSPTLSGANVLTF
TRBJ2-1,TRBV18,CASSPPGGRQYNEQFF
TRBJ1-1,TRBV6-5,CASSPRRGGVTEAFF
TRBJ2-3,TRBV9,CASSPGGSQRYTQYF
TRBJ1-2,TRBV4-2,CASSQDSLGYGYTF
TRBJ1-1,TRBV11-1,CASSPRENTEAFF
TRBJ2-6,TRBV7-6,CASSRQVGSGANVLTF
TRBJ2-2,TRBV11-1,CASSWGGTGELFF
TRBJ2-7,TRBV12-2,CASRSKTWDEQYF